Below are 25 T cell receptor beta chains sequenced from a single sample in a study of beta chain features in type 1 diabetes. Study findings and constraints: When Type 1 diabetes patients were examined, their TCRB CDR3s proved moderately but significantly shorter in all four CD4+ subsets.

Their antigen targets remain unknown. The investigators reverse transcribed all of the isolated RNA, so they sequenced expressed TCRB transcripts. TCRdb keeps only in-frame clones here, not all; method: immunoSEQ multiplex PCR. The sample carries around 250,000 clones, around 14% recorded once. The sample was naive CD4+ T cells from blood. The receptors shown here come from a man aged 30-40 years with type 1 diabetes.

This clone turned up a few times. The V call is TRBV30, the J call TRBJ1-6, with D tentatively TRBD1 (5 bases). CDR1 and CDR2 (germline): GTSNPN, SVGIG (reference sequence). The V end lost 1 base, the J end lost 1 base, and 11 bases lay between the germline ends. CDR3 length: 16 residues. DNA for the CDR3: TGTGCCTGGAGTGATGGCAGGGTGTCCTATAATTCACCCCTCCACTTT. This codes for CAWSDGRVSYNSPLHF.

There are a few counts of this clone. This chain uses TRBV14 with TRBJ1-6; D gene ambiguous. From germline, CDR1 is SGHDN and CDR2 FVKESK. This CDR3 has 15 amino acids. V lost 4 bases and J lost 8, with 15 bases in between. This CDR3 is CASSRLGLKDSPLHF. The CDR3 DNA is TGTGCCAGCAGCCGCCTAGGACTTAAGGATTCACCCCTCCACTTT.

J is TRBJ2-3 and V is TRBV28; D gene uncertain. Trimming pared 7 bases from V and 0 bases from J, leaving 2 bases between. This CDR3 has 11 residues. The germline V gene has CDR1 MDHEN and CDR2 SYDVKM. The CDR3 sequence: CASTSTDTQYF. DNA for the CDR3: TGTGCCAGCACAAGCACAGATACGCAGTATTTT.

A note on this clone: At the DNA level, this CDR3 is encoded by other sequences in the same sample as well. The chain recombines TRBV9 with TRBJ2-1; 11 bases match TRBD1. V lost 3 bases to trimming and J lost 4 bases; unmatched junction nucleotides: 3. Germline lookup yields CDR1 SGDLS and CDR2 YYNGEE. The CDR3 is 15 amino acids. CDR3 coding DNA: TGTGCCAGCAGCGCCGGGACAGGGGGATACAATGAGCAGTTCTTC. The encoded protein is CASSAGTGGYNEQFF.

The sample holds a few counts of this clone. Additional DNA sequences in this sample encode the identical CDR3. The chain employs TRBV7-9 and TRBJ2-5, with D tentatively TRBD1 (6 bases). CDR1 and CDR2 (germline): SEHNR, FQNEAQ (reference sequence). The V and J ends lost 1 base and 2 bases respectively, with 11 bases between them. CDR3 length equals 15 residues. In nucleotides, the CDR3 is TGTGCCAGCAGCTTAGGAACCGGGACACAAGAGACCCAGTACTTC. The encoded protein is CASSLGTGTQETQYF.

The rearrangement uses TRBV28 and TRBJ2-1, with TRBD2 as a possible D gene (5 bases). CDR3 length equals 14 residues. V dropped 2 bases and J dropped 1 base, with 6 bases sitting between them. CDR1 is MDHEN, CDR2 SYDVKM, per germline. The CDR3 region has the DNA TGTGCCAGCAGTTTACCGGGATCCTACAATGAGCAGTTCTTC. The encoded protein is CASSLPGSYNEQFF.

This clone was picked up a small number of times. The rearrangement links TRBV7-9 to TRBJ2-3; TRBD2 aligns across 7 bases. V was clipped by 5 bases and J by 4 bases; unmatched bases: 9. The CDR3 has 15 amino acids. Per germline, CDR1 SEHNR and CDR2 FQNEAQ (reference sequence). This CDR3 reads CASSRWAGDADTQYF. Here the CDR3 DNA reads TGTGCCAGCAGCCGTTGGGCGGGAGATGCAGATACGCAGTATTTT.

This chain uses TRBV19 with TRBJ2-2; the match to TRBD1 covers 7 bases. CDR3 length: 15 amino acids. Germline loops: CDR1 LNHDA, CDR2 SQIVND (reference sequence). V shed 1 base, J shed 4 bases, and the junction held 3 bases outside the gene matches. CDR3 sequence reads: CASSIVSGGTGELFF. CDR3 nucleotide sequence: TGTGCCAGTAGTATAGTGTCAGGGGGCACCGGGGAGCTGTTTTTT.

On this clone itself: The sample carries other DNA sequences with the same CDR3. J is TRBJ2-5 and V is TRBV10-3, with TRBD2 matching 15 bases. Trimming at V came to 6 bases and at J to 1 base, leaving 3 bases not matched to a gene. Germline CDR1 ENHRY, CDR2 SYGVKD. The CDR3 length is 16 residues. In DNA form, the CDR3 reads TGTGCCATCAGCGCGGGACTAGCGGGAGGCCAAGAGACCCAGTACTTC. Translating it yields CAISAGLAGGQETQYF.

The chain carries TRBV29-1 and TRBJ1-2, with 9 bases lining up with TRBD1. The J segment lost 0 bases and the V segment lost 0 bases, leaving 8 bases of the junction unmatched. The CDR3 consists of 17 residues. Germline V gene lookup returns CDR1 SQVTM and CDR2 ANQGSEA. This CDR3 is CSVEDWTGDPTNYGYTF. In DNA form, the CDR3 reads TGCAGCGTTGAAGATTGGACAGGGGACCCCACTAACTATGGCTACACCTTC. Full variable domain (outside the CDR3, taken from reference TRBV29-1 and TRBJ1-2): SAVISQKPSRDICQRGTSLTIQCQVDSQVTMMFWYRQQPGQSLTLIATANQGSEATYESGFVIDKFPISRPNLTFSTLTVSNMSPEDSSIYLCSVEDWTGDPTNYGYTFGSGTRLTVV.

This clone was found many times. V and J are TRBV7-9 and TRBJ1-2; no clear D. CDR3 length: 12 residues. Trimming left V 5 bases short and J 7 bases short, with 11 bases between. Germline CDR1 is SEHNR and CDR2 is FQNEAQ (reference sequence). In DNA form, the CDR3 reads TGTGCCAGCAGCCCTTCGAACGGTGGCTACACCTTC. It codes for CASSPSNGGYTF.

This clone was counted a few times. The V call is TRBV9, the J call TRBJ2-3; no reliable D call. The CDR3 length is 13 residues. Germline-derived CDR1 and CDR2 are SGDLS and YYNGEE. V shed 3 bases and J shed 4 bases, with 9 bases lying between them. CDR3 nucleotide sequence: TGTGCCAGCAGCGCACAATCCCCAGATACGCAGTATTTT. Its protein product is CASSAQSPDTQYF.

This chain links TRBV11-3 with TRBJ2-7; the match to TRBD1 covers 8 bases. This CDR3 is built from 14 residues. V was pared by 5 bases and J by 0 bases, with 3 bases of the junction left unmatched. Germline V CDR1 and CDR2: SGHNT, YENEEA. The DNA of the CDR3 is TGTGCCAGCAGCGGGGACAGGAGCTCCTACGAGCAGTACTTC. This sequence encodes CASSGDRSSYEQYF.

V usage is TRBV6-1 and J usage is TRBJ1-2; 9 nucleotides line up with TRBD1. Germline V gives CDR1 MNHNS, CDR2 SASEGT. The CDR3 loop spans 15 amino acids. With V trimmed by 6 bases and J by 13 bases, 18 bases remained unmatched. The CDR3 region is CASRAPGQGREGCTF. The DNA of the CDR3 is TGTGCCAGCAGGGCACCGGGACAGGGTCGGGAGGGGTGCACCTTC.

The chain combines TRBV19 with TRBJ2-7, with D possibly being TRBD2 (6 bases). The CDR3 totals 12 residues. Trimming stripped 3 bases from V and 6 bases from J, with 9 bases between. In germline, CDR1 is LNHDA, CDR2 SQIVND (reference sequence). CDR3 sequence: CASSISAGEQYF. CDR3 in DNA: TGTGCCAGTAGTATTTCAGCGGGCGAGCAGTACTTC.

The chain carries TRBV19 and TRBJ1-5; 8 bases agree with TRBD1. The CDR3 runs 15 residues. CDR1 and CDR2 from the germline V gene are LNHDA and SQIVND (reference sequence). Germline trimming cut 1 base from V and 7 bases from J; bases unmatched to any gene: 6. CDR3 sequence: CASSIGAGGDQPQHF. DNA of the CDR3: TGTGCCAGTAGTATAGGGGCAGGGGGCGACCAGCCCCAGCATTTT.

The chain uses TRBV7-9 and TRBJ1-3; 8 bases match TRBD1. Germline loops: CDR1 SEHNR, CDR2 FQNEAQ (reference sequence). The length of the CDR3 is 15 residues. The junction had 8 bases not matched to a gene; V was cut back by 6 bases and J by 4 bases. The CDR3 loop reads CASRTQGAQGNTIYF. CDR3 in DNA: TGTGCCAGCAGGACCCAGGGGGCGCAAGGAAACACCATATATTTT. The complete variable domain, with remaining parts taken from reference TRBV7-9 and TRBJ1-3, reads DTGVSQNPRHKITKRGQNVTFRCDPISEHNRLYWYRQTLGQGPEFLTYFQNEAQLEKSRLLSDRFSAERPKGSFSTLEIQRTEQGDSAMYLCASRTQGAQGNTIYFGEGSWLTVV.

This sequence joins TRBV10-2 and TRBJ2-2; TRBD1 aligns across 8 bases. The CDR3 is made up of 16 amino acids. V lost 6 bases, J lost 4 bases, and 10 bases stayed unmatched. CDR1 and CDR2 from the germline V gene are WSHSY and SAAADI. CDR3 amino acids: CASSTTGGWGTGELFF. The CDR3 DNA follows: TGCGCCAGCAGCACAACAGGGGGATGGGGCACCGGGGAGCTGTTTTTT.

This chain connects TRBV5-1 to TRBJ2-7, with D possibly matching TRBD1 (6 bases). Trimming pared 0 bases from V and 5 bases from J, leaving 12 bases between. This CDR3 comprises 14 residues. The V gene's germline CDR1 is SGHRS and CDR2 YFSETQ. The CDR3 spells CASSLEGGMDEQYF. CDR3 sequence (DNA): TGCGCCAGCAGCTTGGAAGGGGGTATGGACGAGCAGTACTTC.

In this sample, this clone turned up a few times. This chain links TRBV5-6 with TRBJ2-7; 8 bases line up with TRBD1. The CDR3 loop spans 12 amino acids. Looked up from germline, CDR1 is SGHDT and CDR2 is YYEEEE. Trimming at V came to 4 bases and at J to 13 bases, leaving 10 bases not matched to a gene. CDR3 sequence: CASSRGQGVVYF. In DNA form, the CDR3 reads TGTGCCAGCAGCCGAGGACAGGGAGTCGTCTACTTC.

The V call is TRBV29-1, the J call TRBJ1-1; the D is unclear. The germline V and J ends were trimmed by 6 bases and 1 base, with 12 bases remaining between them. The germline CDR1 and CDR2 sequences are SQVTM and ANQGSEA. The CDR3 spans 13 residues. The CDR3: CSVGRAENTEAFF. As DNA, the CDR3 is TGCAGCGTAGGGCGGGCAGAGAACACTGAAGCTTTCTTT.

The V call is TRBV5-1, the J call TRBJ1-1; no reliable D call. Trimming stripped 0 bases from V and 10 bases from J, with 10 bases between. The CDR3 sequence is 12 residues long. Per the germline V gene, CDR1 is SGHRS and CDR2 is YFSETQ. CDR3: CASSLDSLIAFF. Written as DNA, the CDR3 is TGCGCCAGCAGCTTGGACTCGTTGATAGCTTTCTTT. The whole variable domain, remainder taken from reference TRBV5-1 and TRBJ1-1, is KAGVTQTPRYLIKTRGQQVTLSCSPISGHRSVSWYQQTPGQGLQFLFEYFSETQRNKGNFPGRFSGRQFSNSRSEMNVSTLELGDSALYLCASSLDSLIAFFGQGTRLTVV.

This clone was picked up a small number of times. The CDR3 protein is CASSPGEDQPQHF. The CDR3 nucleotides read TGTGCCAGCTCACCGGGGGAGGATCAGCCCCAGCATTTT. The rearrangement uses TRBV18 and TRBJ1-5, with D perhaps matching TRBD1 (5 bases). The CDR3 extends over 13 amino acids. Trimming left V 3 bases short and J 5 bases short, with 8 bases between. CDR1 KGHSH and CDR2 LQKENI come from the germline V gene.

V is TRBV18 and J is TRBJ1-1, with D possibly TRBD1 on 5 matching bases. From germline, CDR1 is KGHSH and CDR2 LQKENI. Between the trimmed V and J ends, which lost 6 bases and 3 bases, there was a span of 11 bases. This CDR3 has 13 residues. In nucleotides, the CDR3 is TGTGCCAGCTCTCAGGGTAAGGACACTGAAGCTTTCTTT. It is translated as CASSQGKDTEAFF.

This sequence joins TRBV19 and TRBJ1-2; D is unclear. The CDR3 runs to 12 residues. Germline values: CDR1 LNHDA, CDR2 SQIVND (reference sequence). Between the trimmed V and J ends, which lost 9 bases and 3 bases, there was a span of 11 bases. Here the CDR3 reads CASWELHYGYTF. The CDR3 DNA reads as TGTGCCAGCTGGGAGTTACACTATGGCTACACCTTC.